Listed below are T cell receptor beta chains from one sample, sequenced in a study of CD8+ T cells in alopecia areata. Sequencing was performed with immunoSEQ multiplex PCR; in TCRdb, only in-frame clones are kept and a portion is missing. The sample holds 170,000 or so clones, roughly 60% seen once. The source was CD4+ T cells sorted from blood, collected at week 0. The receptors derive from a human donor with alopecia areata. Each CDR3 is given with its conserved first and last residue. Fields, in order: D gene, V gene, clone size, J gene, CDR3 DNA, CDR3 protein. The D gene is left open where the match is weak. Clone size is shown for a subset of rows, as once, few, many or a class of expanded clone.

D gene: -
V gene: TRBV2
clone size: -
J gene: TRBJ2-2
CDR3 DNA: TGTGCCAGCAGTGAGCAGGTCCTACGCACCGGGGAGCTGTTTTTT
CDR3 protein: CASSEQVLRTGELFF

D gene: TRBD2
V gene: TRBV11-2
clone size: once
J gene: TRBJ2-7
CDR3 DNA: TGTGCCAGCAGCTTTACTAGCGGTACCTACGAGCAGTACTTC
CDR3 protein: CASSFTSGTYEQYF

D gene: -
V gene: TRBV30
clone size: -
J gene: TRBJ1-2
CDR3 DNA: TGTGCCTGGAGTGTACAGGGTAACTTTAACTATGGCTACACCTTC
CDR3 protein: CAWSVQGNFNYGYTF

D gene: TRBD2
V gene: TRBV7-2
clone size: -
J gene: TRBJ2-7
CDR3 DNA: TGTGCCAGCAGCTTTGGAGTAAAGCGGGGCGTGTACGAGCAGTACTTC
CDR3 protein: CASSFGVKRGVYEQYF

D gene: -
V gene: TRBV6-6
clone size: -
J gene: TRBJ1-2
CDR3 DNA: TGTGCCAGCAGCTACACAGGGAACGGCTACACCTTC
CDR3 protein: CASSYTGNGYTF

D gene: -
V gene: TRBV2
clone size: -
J gene: TRBJ2-3
CDR3 DNA: TGTGCCAGCACAAGGGATACGCAGTATTTT
CDR3 protein: CASTRDTQYF

D gene: -
V gene: TRBV4-3
clone size: -
J gene: TRBJ1-2
CDR3 DNA: TGCGCCAGCAGTCCTAGCGGGGCAGAGAACTATGGCTACACCTTC
CDR3 protein: CASSPSGAENYGYTF

D gene: -
V gene: TRBV25-1
clone size: -
J gene: TRBJ1-2
CDR3 DNA: TGTGCCAGCAGTGAAATACATCAGGGTGGCTACACCTTC
CDR3 protein: CASSEIHQGGYTF

D gene: -
V gene: TRBV6-5
clone size: -
J gene: TRBJ2-5
CDR3 DNA: TGTGCCAGCAGACCCCCTAACGGGGCAGAGACCCAGTACTTC
CDR3 protein: CASRPPNGAETQYF

D gene: -
V gene: TRBV29-1
clone size: -
J gene: TRBJ1-1
CDR3 DNA: TGCAGCGTCGTAAGGAGCGCTGAAGCTTTCTTT
CDR3 protein: CSVVRSAEAFF

D gene: TRBD1
V gene: TRBV7-2
clone size: -
J gene: TRBJ1-2
CDR3 DNA: TGTGCCAGCAGCCGACAGACAGGGCTGACGGGCTACACCTTC
CDR3 protein: CASSRQTGLTGYTF

D gene: -
V gene: TRBV19
clone size: -
J gene: TRBJ1-5
CDR3 DNA: TGTGCCAGTAGTCCCCCCGTCGAGGGGCCCCAGCATTTT
CDR3 protein: CASSPPVEGPQHF

D gene: -
V gene: TRBV6-6
clone size: -
J gene: TRBJ1-1
CDR3 DNA: TGTGCCAGCAGTTACTCCTTGCCTGAAGCTTTCTTT
CDR3 protein: CASSYSLPEAFF

D gene: -
V gene: TRBV29-1
clone size: -
J gene: TRBJ1-1
CDR3 DNA: TGCAGCGGCATTGGTTCCACTGAAGCTTTCTTT
CDR3 protein: CSGIGSTEAFF

D gene: -
V gene: TRBV15
clone size: -
J gene: TRBJ2-4
CDR3 DNA: TGTGCCACCAGCAGCCCGGGGCAAGGACGGAGTCAGTACTTC
CDR3 protein: CATSSPGQGRSQYF

D gene: -
V gene: TRBV18
clone size: -
J gene: TRBJ2-2
CDR3 DNA: TGTGCCAGCTCACCACCGGGGCGCGACACCGGGGAGCTGTTTTTT
CDR3 protein: CASSPPGRDTGELFF

D gene: TRBD1
V gene: TRBV5-4
clone size: -
J gene: TRBJ1-6
CDR3 DNA: TGTGCCAGCAGCGCACCCGCCGGGACAGGTCATGGATCACCCCTCCACTTT
CDR3 protein: CASSAPAGTGHGSPLHF

D gene: -
V gene: TRBV2
clone size: -
J gene: TRBJ2-7
CDR3 DNA: TGTGCCAGCAGTCCGGACAGGGAGGGCTACGAGCAGTACTTC
CDR3 protein: CASSPDREGYEQYF

D gene: -
V gene: TRBV27
clone size: -
J gene: TRBJ2-5
CDR3 DNA: TGTGCCAGCAGTTCTACGGGCAGGGATCAAGAGACCCAGTACTTC
CDR3 protein: CASSSTGRDQETQYF

D gene: TRBD1
V gene: TRBV7-2
clone size: -
J gene: TRBJ2-1
CDR3 DNA: TGTGCCAGCAGCCGTAGACAGGGCAATGAGCAGTTCTTC
CDR3 protein: CASSRRQGNEQFF

D gene: TRBD2
V gene: TRBV27
clone size: -
J gene: TRBJ2-1
CDR3 DNA: TGTGCCACAGCTACGGGACTAGGCTACAATGAGCAGTTCTTC
CDR3 protein: CATATGLGYNEQFF

D gene: -
V gene: TRBV25-1
clone size: -
J gene: TRBJ2-7
CDR3 DNA: TGTGCCAGCGGGTGGGTCGAGCAGTACTTC
CDR3 protein: CASGWVEQYF